This T cell receptor beta chain stems from a study of glioma-infiltrating T cells after dendritic cell vaccination. Study-wide context: Treatment, given 2003 to 2012, was autologous tumor lysate-pulsed dendritic cell vaccination.

Regarding time point: after dendritic cell vaccination, including at tumor progression/relapse. Repertoires were generated with immunoSEQ multiplex PCR, while TCRdb's copy carries only in-frame clones and drops some. This sample carries 20,000 to 30,000 clones, under 90% of them seen once, and the ten largest clones take around 2.9%. The receptor comes from a human donor with glioblastoma. Specimen: blood, collected after dendritic cell vaccination.

This CDR3 is CASSHQKTAFSYEQYF. The CDR3 DNA sequence: TGTGCCAGCAGCCATCAAAAGACAGCCTTCTCCTACGAGCAGTACTTC. J is TRBJ2-7 and V is TRBV14; TRBD1 might be the D (5 bases). V was shortened by 3 bases and J by 0 bases, with 15 bases between the two germline ends. The CDR3 runs 16 residues. Germline-derived CDR1 and CDR2 are SGHDN and FVKESK.